These 21 T cell receptor beta chains came from one sample sequenced in a study of identical twins. TCRdb called the 5' RACE reads again in MiXCR, with one record for every CDR3 protein. The sample lists just over 450,000 distinct CDR3 sequences, 13% to 15% seen once, with approximately 0.52% in the top ten. This same sample was also taken into another study, of yellow fever vaccine responses in identical twins.

The sample was CD4+ T cells sorted from blood. These receptors all come from a woman younger than 35 in good health.

This clonotype has at least ten counts. This CDR3 is CSARTGMNTEAFF. The CDR3 DNA follows: TGCAGCGCCCGCACAGGGATGAACACTGAAGCTTTCTTT. The genes are TRBV29-1 and TRBJ1-1; possible D gene TRBD1, 6 bases. The germline gives CDR1 SQVTM, CDR2 ANQGSEA. The CDR3 has 13 residues. V shed 7 bases and J shed 0 bases, with 12 bases lying between them.

The V gene is TRBV4-2, the J gene TRBJ2-2; 7 positions agree with TRBD2. The J segment lost 5 bases and the V segment lost 6 bases, leaving 12 bases of the junction unmatched. Germline CDR1 is LGHNA and CDR2 is YNFKEQ. The CDR3 consists of 16 residues. The CDR3 nucleotides read TGTGCCAGCAGTCGTTCTAGAGGGCGGGGGACCGGGGAGCTGTTTTTT. Its protein is CASSRSRGRGTGELFF.

This clonotype was seen more than once but under ten times. This rearrangement joins TRBV6-5 to TRBJ1-5; no clear D. Germline CDR1 MNHEY, CDR2 SVGAGI. V was shortened by 7 bases and J by 5 bases, with 21 bases between the two germline ends. There are 16 residues in the CDR3. CDR3 region: CASTVTSGSGDQPQHF. In nucleotides, the CDR3 is TGTGCCAGCACCGTTACTTCGGGGAGTGGCGATCAGCCCCAGCATTTT.

This clonotype has at least ten counts. J is TRBJ2-3 and V is TRBV29-1; 8 nucleotides align to TRBD1. The germline gives CDR1 SQVTM, CDR2 ANQGSEA. The CDR3 consists of 15 residues. After removal of 0 bases from V and 1 base from J, the junction contained 3 bases not matched to a gene. DNA of the CDR3: TGCAGCGTTGAAGAGGGGGGACAGGGCACAGATACGCAGTATTTT. Encoded protein: CSVEEGGQGTDTQYF.

This clonotype was observed a few times. V and J are TRBV12-3 or TRBV12-4 and TRBJ1-4, with unresolved D. Trimming removed 6 bases from V and 4 bases from J, with 12 bases in between. The CDR3 extends over 14 amino acids. The CDR3 region is CASRYGRINEKLFF. In DNA, the CDR3 is TGTGCCAGCAGATATGGACGGATTAATGAAAAACTGTTTTTT.

Of note for this clonotype: This may arise from a read error, as a much more abundant clone is one base away. The genes are TRBV12-3 or TRBV12-4 and TRBJ2-5; 7 bases are a match to TRBD1. CDR3 length: 14 amino acids. Losses at the gene ends were 7 bases for V and 2 bases for J; bases not matched to a gene: 7. CDR3 bases: TGTGCCAGCATGGACAGGCTTATGCAAGAGACCCAGTACTTC. Translating gives CASMDRLMQETQYF.

This clonotype was seen more than once but under ten times. J is TRBJ2-7 and V is TRBV5-1, with TRBD1 as a possible D gene (7 bases). The CDR3 consists of 14 residues. The germline V gene encodes CDR1 SGHRS and CDR2 YFSETQ. The germline V and J ends were trimmed by 3 bases and 3 bases, with 13 bases remaining between them. The CDR3 DNA is TGCGCCAGCAGCTGGGGCGGGACAGACTACGAGCAGTACTTC. Protein sequence: CASSWGGTDYEQYF.

This clonotype was recorded a few times. A read error may account for a junction end that differs from germline. The rearrangement links TRBV12-3 or TRBV12-4 to TRBJ2-1, with TRBD2 matching 8 bases. The CDR3 is 14 amino acids. The CDR3 reads CATSIAGTYNEQFF. CDR3 nucleotides: TGTGCCACCAGTATAGCGGGGACTTACAATGAGCAGTTCTTC.

This chain connects TRBV7-9 to TRBJ2-2; a possible D gene is TRBD2 (6 bases). There are 16 residues in the CDR3. CDR1 is SEHNR and CDR2 is FQNEAQ in the germline V gene (reference sequence). Deletions cut 0 bases from V and 0 bases from J, with 8 bases between. The CDR3 region is CASSLASGSNTGELFF. Here the CDR3 DNA reads TGTGCCAGCAGCTTAGCCAGCGGGTCGAACACCGGGGAGCTGTTTTTT.

In this sample, this clonotype turned up many times. The rearrangement joins TRBV28 to TRBJ2-7, with TRBD2 as a possible D gene (6 bases). V was pared by 3 bases and J by 5 bases, with 8 bases between. There are 12 residues in the CDR3. Germline assignment: CDR1 MDHEN and CDR2 SYDVKM. This chain's CDR3 is CASSLGGHEQYF. The CDR3, as DNA: TGTGCCAGCAGTTTGGGGGGACACGAGCAGTACTTC.

This clonotype was found a few times. The V call is TRBV28, the J call TRBJ2-7; D gene uncertain. With 3 bases removed from V and 4 bases from J, the gap between germline ends came to 13 bases. The CDR3 contains 14 residues. Germline V CDR1 and CDR2: MDHEN, SYDVKM. This CDR3 is CASSLGLQRYEQYF. In nucleotides, the CDR3 is TGTGCCAGCAGTTTGGGTTTACAGAGGTACGAGCAGTACTTC.

This clonotype showed up just a few times. The CDR3 reads CSGVTGKNIQYF. The CDR3 bases are TGCAGCGGTGTCACAGGGAAAAACATTCAGTACTTC. The V and J genes are TRBV29-1 and TRBJ2-4, with D possibly TRBD1 on 6 matching bases. The length of the CDR3 is 12 residues. Germline CDR1 reads SQVTM; CDR2 reads ANQGSEA. V was pared by 7 bases and J by 4 bases, with 11 bases between.

This chain connects TRBV4-2 to TRBJ2-5; TRBD2 might be the D (6 bases). The CDR3 is 13 residues long. From germline, CDR1 is LGHNA and CDR2 YNFKEQ. V was cut by 0 bases and J by 7 bases, with 9 bases left in between. CDR3 sequence (DNA): TGTGCCAGCAGCCAAGATAGGAGGGCGACCCAGTACTTC. Protein product: CASSQDRRATQYF.

The chain joins TRBV12-3 or TRBV12-4 to TRBJ2-2; D might be TRBD1 or TRBD2, each matching 6 bases. The CDR3 is 13 amino acids. V was trimmed by 9 bases and J by 4 bases, leaving 12 bases between them. CDR3 loop: CASIEGGTGELFF. The CDR3 nucleotides are TGTGCCAGTATCGAGGGGGGCACCGGGGAGCTGTTTTTT.

This clonotype was seen at least ten times. This chain joins TRBV3-1 and TRBJ2-1; D call uncertain. The length of the CDR3 is 15 residues. Between the trimmed V and J ends, which lost 0 bases and 8 bases, there was a span of 14 bases. From germline, CDR1 is LGHDT and CDR2 YNNKEL (reference sequence). CDR3 residues: CASSQDPRPEYEQFF. In DNA form, the CDR3 reads TGTGCCAGCAGCCAAGATCCTCGCCCGGAGTATGAGCAGTTCTTC.

The chain employs TRBV25-1 and TRBJ2-1; D not certain. Trimming took off 0 bases at V and 0 bases at J, with 12 bases between the two ends. The germline V gene has CDR1 MGHDK and CDR2 SYGVNS. The CDR3 covers 17 residues. The CDR3 here is CASSEYKGQSSYNEQFF. The CDR3 bases are TGTGCCAGCAGTGAATATAAAGGCCAGAGCTCCTACAATGAGCAGTTCTTC. The complete variable domain, with remaining parts taken from reference TRBV25-1 and TRBJ2-1, reads EADIYQTPRYLVIGTGKKITLECSQTMGHDKMYWYQQDPGMELHLIHYSYGVNSTEKGDLSSESTVSRIRTEHFPLTLESARPSHTSQYLCASSEYKGQSSYNEQFFGPGTRLTVL.

This rearrangement joins TRBV5-6 to TRBJ2-1, with 11 bases lining up with TRBD2. Per the germline V gene, CDR1 is SGHDT and CDR2 is YYEEEE. The CDR3 is 16 residues long. V lost 3 bases and J lost 5; bases outside the gene matches: 7. CDR3 DNA: TGTGCCAGCAGCTACATGGGACTAGCGGAGGACAATGAGCAGTTCTTC. Protein product: CASSYMGLAEDNEQFF. Together with reference TRBV5-6 and TRBJ2-1, the CDR3 gives the full variable domain: DAGVTQSPTHLIKTRGQQVTLRCSPKSGHDTVSWYQQALGQGPQFIFQYYEEEERQRGNFPDRFSGHQFPNYSSELNVNALLLGDSALYLCASSYMGLAEDNEQFFGPGTRLTVL.

The rearrangement joins TRBV20-1 to TRBJ2-5, with 11 bases that match TRBD1. Germline V gives CDR1 DFQATT, CDR2 SNEGSKA (reference sequence). CDR3 length: 15 amino acids. After removal of 5 bases from V and 4 bases from J, the junction contained 9 bases not matched to a gene. CDR3 bases: TGCAGTGCTCCCGGGACAGGGGGAAGGGGAGAGACCCAGTACTTC. Protein sequence: CSAPGTGGRGETQYF.

This rearrangement joins TRBV9 to TRBJ2-1; D may be TRBD1 or TRBD2 (6 bases each). CDR1 and CDR2 from the germline V gene are SGDLS and YYNGEE. The CDR3 extends over 13 amino acids. Trimming left V 1 base short and J 8 bases short, with 10 bases between. The CDR3, as DNA: TGTGCCAGCAGCGTATGGGGGGCCCATGAGCAGTTCTTC. Its translation: CASSVWGAHEQFF. Full variable domain (outside the CDR3, taken from reference TRBV9 and TRBJ2-1): DSGVTQTPKHLITATGQRVTLRCSPRSGDLSVYWYQQSLDQGLQFLIQYYNGEERAKGNILERFSAQQFPDLHSELNLSSLELGDSALYFCASSVWGAHEQFFGPGTRLTVL.

This clonotype was seen a few times. The chain joins TRBV5-1 to TRBJ2-7, with D perhaps TRBD1 (6 bases). The CDR3 consists of 13 residues. CDR1 is SGHRS, CDR2 YFSETQ, per germline. V dropped 6 bases and J dropped 6 bases, with 16 bases sitting between them. The CDR3 is CASTPPQGREQYF. The CDR3 DNA reads TGCGCCAGCACCCCCCCCCAGGGGCGCGAGCAGTACTTC.

The gene calls are TRBV12-3 or TRBV12-4 and TRBJ2-4; D is possibly TRBD2 (6 bases). Trimming removed 2 bases from V and 14 bases from J, with 10 bases in between. The CDR3 totals 11 residues. CDR3: CASSLMEGKYF. In DNA form, the CDR3 reads TGTGCCAGCAGTTTAATGGAGGGCAAGTACTTC.